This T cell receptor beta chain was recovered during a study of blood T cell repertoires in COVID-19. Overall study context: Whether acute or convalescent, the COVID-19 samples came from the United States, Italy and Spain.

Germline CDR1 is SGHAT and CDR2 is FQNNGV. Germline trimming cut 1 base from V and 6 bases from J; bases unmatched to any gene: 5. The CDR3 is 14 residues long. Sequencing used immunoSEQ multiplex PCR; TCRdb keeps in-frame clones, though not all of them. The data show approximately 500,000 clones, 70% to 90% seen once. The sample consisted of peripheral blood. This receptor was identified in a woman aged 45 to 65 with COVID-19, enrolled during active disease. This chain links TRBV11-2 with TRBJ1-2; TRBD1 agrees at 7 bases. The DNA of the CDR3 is TGTGCCAGCAGCTTAGGTACAGGGGCTAATGGCTACACCTTC. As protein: CASSLGTGANGYTF.